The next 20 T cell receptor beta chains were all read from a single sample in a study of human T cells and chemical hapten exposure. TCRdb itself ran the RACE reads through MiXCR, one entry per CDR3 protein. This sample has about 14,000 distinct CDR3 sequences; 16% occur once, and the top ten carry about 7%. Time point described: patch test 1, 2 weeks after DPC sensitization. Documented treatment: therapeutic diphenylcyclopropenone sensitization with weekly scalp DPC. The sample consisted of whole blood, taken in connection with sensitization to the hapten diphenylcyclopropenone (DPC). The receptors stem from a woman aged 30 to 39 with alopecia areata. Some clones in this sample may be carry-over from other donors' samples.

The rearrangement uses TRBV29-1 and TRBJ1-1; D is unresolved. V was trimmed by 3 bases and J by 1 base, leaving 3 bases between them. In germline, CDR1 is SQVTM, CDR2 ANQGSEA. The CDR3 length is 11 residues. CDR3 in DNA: TGCAGCGTTGACCCGAACACTGAAGCTTTCTTT. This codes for CSVDPNTEAFF.

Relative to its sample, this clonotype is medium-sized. In DNA form, the CDR3 reads TGTGCCAGCAGGTCGGAAAGGGGATGGGTAGAAGGGCCCCAGCATTTT. This translates into CASRSERGWVEGPQHF. The V call is TRBV12-3 or TRBV12-4, the J call TRBJ1-5; D possibly corresponds to TRBD1 (5 bases). Trimming removed 6 bases from V and 9 bases from J, with 24 bases in between. The CDR3 contains 16 residues.

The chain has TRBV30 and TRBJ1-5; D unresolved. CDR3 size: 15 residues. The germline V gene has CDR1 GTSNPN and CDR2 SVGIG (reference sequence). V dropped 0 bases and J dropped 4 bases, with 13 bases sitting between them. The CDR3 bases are TGTGCCTGGAGTGTAGGGTCCCTCTCAAATCAGCCCCAGCATTTT. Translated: CAWSVGSLSNQPQHF.

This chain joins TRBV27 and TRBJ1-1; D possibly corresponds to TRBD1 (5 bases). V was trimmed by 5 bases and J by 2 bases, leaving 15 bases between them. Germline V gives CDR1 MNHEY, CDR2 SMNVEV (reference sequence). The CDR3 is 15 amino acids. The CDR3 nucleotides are TGTGCCAGCAGTCACCTCAGGGCCTCCAACACTGAAGCTTTCTTT. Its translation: CASSHLRASNTEAFF.

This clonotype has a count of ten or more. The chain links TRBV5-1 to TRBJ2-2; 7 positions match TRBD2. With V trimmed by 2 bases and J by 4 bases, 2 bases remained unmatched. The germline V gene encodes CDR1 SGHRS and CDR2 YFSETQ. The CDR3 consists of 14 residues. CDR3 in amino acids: CASSLTGGTGELFF. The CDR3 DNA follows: TGCGCCAGCAGCTTAACGGGGGGCACCGGGGAGCTGTTTTTT. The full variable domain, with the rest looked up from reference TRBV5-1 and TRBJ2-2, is KAGVTQTPRYLIKTRGQQVTLSCSPISGHRSVSWYQQTPGQGLQFLFEYFSETQRNKGNFPGRFSGRQFSNSRSEMNVSTLELGDSALYLCASSLTGGTGELFFGEGSRLTVL.

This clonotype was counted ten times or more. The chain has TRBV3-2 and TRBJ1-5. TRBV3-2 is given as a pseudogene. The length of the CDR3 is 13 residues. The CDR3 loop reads CASSSDCSQPQHF. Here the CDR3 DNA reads TGTGCCAGCAGCTCAGACTGTAGCCAGCCCCAGCATTTT.

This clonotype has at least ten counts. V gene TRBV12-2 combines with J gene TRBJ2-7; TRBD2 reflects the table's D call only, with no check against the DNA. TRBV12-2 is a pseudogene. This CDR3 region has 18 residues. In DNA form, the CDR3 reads TGTGCAAGTCGCTCACAACTCCTTCTCCTGAGTAGCGGATTAGAGCAGTACGTC. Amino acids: CASRSQLLLLSSGLEQYV.

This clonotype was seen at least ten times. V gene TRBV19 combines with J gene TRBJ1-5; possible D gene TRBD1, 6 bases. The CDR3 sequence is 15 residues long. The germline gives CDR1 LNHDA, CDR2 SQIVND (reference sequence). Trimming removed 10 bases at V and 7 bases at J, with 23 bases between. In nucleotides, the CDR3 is TGTGCCACCAAGGGGGACTCCCGGCGGGAGCAGCCCCAGCATTTT. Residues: CATKGDSRREQPQHF. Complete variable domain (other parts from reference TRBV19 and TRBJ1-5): DGGITQSPKYLFRKEGQNVTLSCEQNLNHDAMYWYRQDPGQGLRLIYYSQIVNDFQKGDIAEGYSVSREKKESFPLTVTSAQKNPTAFYLCATKGDSRREQPQHFGDGTRLSIL.

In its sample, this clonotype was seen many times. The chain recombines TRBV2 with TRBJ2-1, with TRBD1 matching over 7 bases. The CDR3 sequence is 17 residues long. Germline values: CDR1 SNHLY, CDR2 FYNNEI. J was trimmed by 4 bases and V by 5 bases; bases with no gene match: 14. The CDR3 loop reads CASSTTPGTETYNEQFF. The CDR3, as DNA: TGTGCCAGCAGTACAACCCCCGGGACAGAGACATACAATGAGCAGTTCTTC. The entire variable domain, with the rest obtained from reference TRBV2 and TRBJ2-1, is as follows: EPEVTQTPSHQVTQMGQEVILRCVPISNHLYFYWYRQILGQKVEFLVSFYNNEISEKSEIFDDQFSVERPDGSNFTLKIRSTKLEDSAMYFCASSTTPGTETYNEQFFGPGTRLTVL.

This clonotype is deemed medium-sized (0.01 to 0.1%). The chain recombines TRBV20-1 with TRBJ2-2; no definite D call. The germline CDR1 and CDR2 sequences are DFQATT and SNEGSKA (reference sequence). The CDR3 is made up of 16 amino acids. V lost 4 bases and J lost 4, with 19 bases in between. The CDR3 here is CSAIPLEIAFTGELFF. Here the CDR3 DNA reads TGCAGTGCTATCCCATTAGAAATCGCTTTCACCGGGGAGCTGTTTTTT.

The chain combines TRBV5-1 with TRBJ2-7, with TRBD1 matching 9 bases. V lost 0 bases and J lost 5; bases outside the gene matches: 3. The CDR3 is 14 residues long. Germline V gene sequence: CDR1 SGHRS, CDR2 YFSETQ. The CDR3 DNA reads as TGCGCCAGCAGCTTGGGGGACAGGGTCCACGAGCAGTACGTC. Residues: CASSLGDRVHEQYV.

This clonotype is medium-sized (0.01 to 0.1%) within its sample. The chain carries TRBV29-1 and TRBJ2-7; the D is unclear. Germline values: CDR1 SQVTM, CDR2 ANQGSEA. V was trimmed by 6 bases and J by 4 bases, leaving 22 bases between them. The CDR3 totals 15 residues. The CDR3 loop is CSVLSLGSSGYEQYF. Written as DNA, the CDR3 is TGCAGCGTATTGAGCCTGGGTTCCTCCGGATACGAGCAGTACTTC.

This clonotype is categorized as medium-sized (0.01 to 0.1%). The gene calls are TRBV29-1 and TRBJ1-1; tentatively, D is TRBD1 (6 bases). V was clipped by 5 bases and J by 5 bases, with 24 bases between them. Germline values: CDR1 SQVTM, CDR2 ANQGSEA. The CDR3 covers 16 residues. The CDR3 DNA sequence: TGCAGCGTTCAACAGTACAGGGCCCAGGTCACTACTGAAGCTTTCTTT. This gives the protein CSVQQYRAQVTTEAFF.

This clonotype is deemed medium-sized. CDR3 DNA: TGTGCCAGCAGCCTACAGGGGGCCAATCAGCCCCAGCATTTT. It encodes CASSLQGANQPQHF. The chain uses TRBV12-3 or TRBV12-4 and TRBJ1-5; 9 bases are shared with TRBD1. The CDR3 loop spans 14 amino acids. V shed 6 bases, J shed 3 bases, and the junction held 3 bases outside the gene matches.

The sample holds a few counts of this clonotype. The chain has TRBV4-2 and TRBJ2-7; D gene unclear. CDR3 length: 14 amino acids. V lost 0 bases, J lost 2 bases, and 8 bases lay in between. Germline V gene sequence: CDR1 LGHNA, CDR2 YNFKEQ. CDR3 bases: TGTGCCAGCAGCCAAGAGGCTAGGGCCTACGAGCAGTACTTC. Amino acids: CASSQEARAYEQYF.

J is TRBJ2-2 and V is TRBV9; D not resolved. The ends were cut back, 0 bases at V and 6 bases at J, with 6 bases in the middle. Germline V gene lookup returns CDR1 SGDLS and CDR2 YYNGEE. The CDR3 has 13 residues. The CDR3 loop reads CASSVVPAGELFF. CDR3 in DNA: TGTGCCAGCAGCGTAGTTCCCGCCGGGGAGCTGTTTTTT.

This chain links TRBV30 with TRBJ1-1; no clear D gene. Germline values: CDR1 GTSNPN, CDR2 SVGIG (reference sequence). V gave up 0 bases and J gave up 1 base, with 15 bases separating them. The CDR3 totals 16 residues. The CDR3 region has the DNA TGTGCCTGGAGTGTATCGGCAGAAGCCTCGAACACTGAAGCTTTCTTT. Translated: CAWSVSAEASNTEAFF.

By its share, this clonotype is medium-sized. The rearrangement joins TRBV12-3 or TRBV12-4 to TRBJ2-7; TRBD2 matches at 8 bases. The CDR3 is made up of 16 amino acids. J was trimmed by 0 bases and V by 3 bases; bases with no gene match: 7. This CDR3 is CASSFITGGSSYEQYV. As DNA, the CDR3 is TGTGCCAGCAGTTTTATAACGGGAGGGAGCTCCTACGAGCAGTACGTC.

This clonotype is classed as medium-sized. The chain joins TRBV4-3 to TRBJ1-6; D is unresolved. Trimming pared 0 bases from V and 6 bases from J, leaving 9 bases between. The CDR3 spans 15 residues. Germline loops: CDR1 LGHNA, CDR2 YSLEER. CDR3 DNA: TGCGCCAGCAGCCAAGACCTCACTATTAATTCACCCCTCCACTTT. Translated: CASSQDLTINSPLHF.

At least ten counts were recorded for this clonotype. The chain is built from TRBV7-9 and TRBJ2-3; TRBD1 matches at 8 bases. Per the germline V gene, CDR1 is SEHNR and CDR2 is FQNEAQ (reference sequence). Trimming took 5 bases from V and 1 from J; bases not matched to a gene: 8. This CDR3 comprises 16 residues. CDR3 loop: CASSTRQGWGTDTQYF. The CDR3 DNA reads TGTGCCAGCAGCACCAGACAGGGGTGGGGCACAGATACGCAGTATTTT.